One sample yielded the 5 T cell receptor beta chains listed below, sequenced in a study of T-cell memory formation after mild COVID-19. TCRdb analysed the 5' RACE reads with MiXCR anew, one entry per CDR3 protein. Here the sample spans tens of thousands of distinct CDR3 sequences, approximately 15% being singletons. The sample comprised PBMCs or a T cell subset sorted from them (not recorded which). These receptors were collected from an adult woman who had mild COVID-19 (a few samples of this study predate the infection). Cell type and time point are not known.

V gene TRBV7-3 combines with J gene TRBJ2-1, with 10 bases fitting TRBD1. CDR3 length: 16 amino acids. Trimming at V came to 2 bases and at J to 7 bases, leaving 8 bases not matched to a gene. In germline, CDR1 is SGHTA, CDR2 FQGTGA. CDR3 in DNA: TGTGCCAGCAGCTTAGAAGAGGGACAGGGGTTGAATGAGCAGTTCTTC. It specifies CASSLEEGQGLNEQFF.

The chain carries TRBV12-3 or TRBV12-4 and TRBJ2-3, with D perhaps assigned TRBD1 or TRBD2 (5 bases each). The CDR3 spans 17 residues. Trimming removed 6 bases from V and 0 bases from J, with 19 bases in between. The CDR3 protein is CASSSTTGTQSTDTQYF. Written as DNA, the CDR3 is TGTGCCAGCAGCTCGACTACCGGGACGCAAAGCACAGATACGCAGTATTTT.

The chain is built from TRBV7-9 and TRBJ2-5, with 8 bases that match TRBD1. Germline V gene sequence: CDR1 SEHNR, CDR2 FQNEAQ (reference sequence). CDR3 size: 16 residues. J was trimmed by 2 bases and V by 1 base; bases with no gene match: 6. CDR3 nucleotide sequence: TGTGCCAGCAGCTTAGACCGGACAGGGTTGCAAGAGACCCAGTACTTC. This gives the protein CASSLDRTGLQETQYF. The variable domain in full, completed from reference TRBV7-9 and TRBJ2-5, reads DTGVSQNPRHKITKRGQNVTFRCDPISEHNRLYWYRQTLGQGPEFLTYFQNEAQLEKSRLLSDRFSAERPKGSFSTLEIQRTEQGDSAMYLCASSLDRTGLQETQYFGPGTRLLVL.

DNA for the CDR3: TGCAGCGTTGAAGGGACTAGCGGGGCTTCCTACGAGCAGTACTTC. Its translation is CSVEGTSGASYEQYF. The V gene is TRBV29-1, the J gene TRBJ2-7, with 12 positions matching TRBD2. Germline lookup yields CDR1 SQVTM and CDR2 ANQGSEA. The V segment lost 1 base and the J segment 1 base; nucleotides outside the gene matches: 2. CDR3 length: 15 residues.

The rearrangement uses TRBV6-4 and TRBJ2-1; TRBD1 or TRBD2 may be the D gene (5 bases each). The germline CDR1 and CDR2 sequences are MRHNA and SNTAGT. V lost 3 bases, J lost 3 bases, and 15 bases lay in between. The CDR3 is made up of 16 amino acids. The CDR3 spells CASSEGAVGGYNEQFF. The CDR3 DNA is TGTGCCAGCAGTGAGGGAGCCGTTGGGGGCTACAATGAGCAGTTCTTC.